The next 17 T cell receptor beta chains were all read from a single sample in a study of blood T cell repertoires in COVID-19. This table comes from immunoSEQ multiplex PCR, and its TCRdb copy is limited to in-frame clones, with some not included. The table records 400,000 to 450,000 clones, more than 80% of them present only once. Sequencing input: PBMCs or T cells enriched from blood (not recorded which). The receptor source for this set is a man aged 25-45 years who had recovered from COVID-19.

This sequence joins TRBV7-9 and TRBJ2-7, with D possibly being TRBD1 (6 bases). CDR3 length: 14 residues. The germline V gene encodes CDR1 SEHNR and CDR2 FQNEAQ (reference sequence). The V and J ends lost 1 base and 3 bases respectively, with 10 bases between them. The CDR3 protein is CASSLVGTNYEQYF. The CDR3 coding sequence is TGTGCCAGCAGCTTAGTTGGGACAAACTACGAGCAGTACTTC.

This clone appeared a few times. The chain links TRBV19 to TRBJ1-3; D not resolved. V lost 6 bases to trimming and J lost 1 base, with 13 bases between them. CDR3 size: 15 residues. In germline, CDR1 is LNHDA, CDR2 SQIVND (reference sequence). The CDR3 coding sequence is TGTGCCAGTAGGTATAGCGTCCGATCTGGAAACACCATATATTTT. This sequence encodes CASRYSVRSGNTIYF.

The rearrangement uses TRBV9 and TRBJ1-3, with 10 positions matching TRBD1. The V segment lost 1 base and the J segment 0 bases; nucleotides outside the gene matches: 10. The CDR3 is 19 residues long. Germline CDR1 is SGDLS and CDR2 is YYNGEE. CDR3 nucleotide sequence: TGTGCCAGCAGCGTATCCGGGACAGGGGTCTATAGCTCTGGAAACACCATATATTTT. It encodes CASSVSGTGVYSSGNTIYF.

This clone has more than one count but fewer than ten. This rearrangement joins TRBV7-9 to TRBJ2-7, with 7 bases identical to TRBD2. The CDR3 has 15 amino acids. Germline-derived CDR1 and CDR2 are SEHNR and FQNEAQ (reference sequence). With 3 bases clipped from V and 4 bases from J, the junction kept 9 bases outside the gene matches. The CDR3 nucleotides read TGTGCCAGCAGCTTCCACGGGCGGGGGTTATACGAGCAGTACTTC. Translation: CASSFHGRGLYEQYF.

CDR3 coding DNA: TGCGCCAGCAGCGTGCTTCCGGGACAGGGGGCTAACGAGCAGTACTTC. Translated: CASSVLPGQGANEQYF. The genes are TRBV5-1 and TRBJ2-7; 12 bases line up with TRBD1. After removal of 4 bases from V and 5 bases from J, the junction contained 10 bases not matched to a gene. The CDR3 is 16 residues long. Germline-derived CDR1 and CDR2 are SGHRS and YFSETQ.

This clone is a singleton in its sample. This chain joins TRBV18 and TRBJ2-3; 14 positions match TRBD2. The CDR3 contains 17 residues. CDR1 and CDR2 (germline): KGHSH, LQKENI. Trimming took 3 bases from V and 4 from J; bases not matched to a gene: 6. Here the CDR3 DNA reads TGTGCCAGCTCACCTGGGACTAGCGGGAGTTGGGCAGATACGCAGTATTTT. Its protein product is CASSPGTSGSWADTQYF.

The chain recombines TRBV5-1 with TRBJ1-2; D not resolved. The germline V gene encodes CDR1 SGHRS and CDR2 YFSETQ. Trimming took 4 bases from V and 6 from J, leaving 10 bases between them. This CDR3 contains 12 residues. The CDR3: CASSSTGDGYTF. As DNA, the CDR3 is TGCGCCAGCAGCAGCACGGGTGATGGCTACACCTTC.

This clone appeared a few times. This chain connects TRBV19 to TRBJ1-5; D unclear. Trimming cost V 3 bases and J 1 base, with 7 bases left between them. This CDR3 is 14 amino acids long. Germline V gives CDR1 LNHDA, CDR2 SQIVND (reference sequence). The CDR3 loop is CASSIWQSNQPQHF. The CDR3 nucleotides are TGTGCCAGTAGTATCTGGCAGAGCAATCAGCCCCAGCATTTT. Using reference TRBV19 and TRBJ1-5 for the parts outside the CDR3, the full variable domain is DGGITQSPKYLFRKEGQNVTLSCEQNLNHDAMYWYRQDPGQGLRLIYYSQIVNDFQKGDIAEGYSVSREKKESFPLTVTSAQKNPTAFYLCASSIWQSNQPQHFGDGTRLSIL.

V and J are TRBV5-1 and TRBJ2-7; D is unclear. The V end was cut by 4 bases, the J end by 3 bases, with 5 bases between. The CDR3 has 11 amino acids. The V gene's germline CDR1 is SGHRS and CDR2 YFSETQ. CDR3 sequence: CASSSYYEQYF. The CDR3 DNA follows: TGCGCCAGCAGCAGCTACTACGAGCAGTACTTC.

The sample holds many counts of this clone. This specimen includes other DNA sequences encoding the same CDR3. The chain uses TRBV3-1 (or the pseudogene TRBV3-2) and TRBJ2-2; TRBD2 matches at 7 bases. The CDR3 has 15 residues. Germline-derived CDR1 and CDR2 are LGHDT and YNNKEL (reference sequence). V was pared by 4 bases and J by 5 bases, with 7 bases of the junction left unmatched. CDR3 DNA sequence: TGTGCCAGCAGCCGGGGCGGGAGCCGAACCGGGGAGCTGTTTTTT. This sequence encodes CASSRGGSRTGELFF.

The chain joins TRBV28 to TRBJ2-7, with a weak D call TRBD1 (5 bases). In germline, CDR1 is MDHEN, CDR2 SYDVKM. V was shortened by 6 bases and J by 3 bases, with 9 bases between the two germline ends. The CDR3 has 12 amino acids. The CDR3 sequence is CASRTADYEQYF. The CDR3 nucleotides are TGTGCCAGCAGGACAGCCGACTACGAGCAGTACTTC.

The gene calls are TRBV5-1 and TRBJ2-2; D is possibly TRBD2 (6 bases). Germline lookup yields CDR1 SGHRS and CDR2 YFSETQ. There are 15 residues in the CDR3. Trimming took off 4 bases at V and 5 bases at J, with 15 bases between the two ends. This CDR3 reads CASSLPAAGTGELFF. The CDR3 bases are TGCGCCAGCAGCCTGCCAGCCGCGGGAACCGGGGAGCTGTTTTTT. The full variable domain, completed using reference TRBV5-1 and TRBJ2-2, is KAGVTQTPRYLIKTRGQQVTLSCSPISGHRSVSWYQQTPGQGLQFLFEYFSETQRNKGNFPGRFSGRQFSNSRSEMNVSTLELGDSALYLCASSLPAAGTGELFFGEGSRLTVL.

The V gene is TRBV10-1, the J gene TRBJ2-7; 7 bases agree with TRBD1. CDR1 and CDR2 (germline): WNHNN, SYGVQD (reference sequence). V lost 0 bases, J lost 6 bases, and 14 bases stayed unmatched. The CDR3 runs to 17 residues. CDR3 DNA sequence: TGCGCCAGCAGTGAGTCTTCCCACGACAGGGTGAGAGGCGAGCAGTACTTC. It is translated as CASSESSHDRVRGEQYF.

The chain links TRBV7-3 to TRBJ2-1, with TRBD1 identical over 7 bases. After removal of 6 bases from V and 3 bases from J, the junction contained 5 bases not matched to a gene. Germline V gives CDR1 SGHTA, CDR2 FQGTGA. This CDR3 region has 14 residues. This CDR3 is CASSTGTVYNEQFF. CDR3 DNA sequence: TGTGCCAGCAGTACCGGGACAGTCTACAATGAGCAGTTCTTC. Full variable domain (remainder filled in from reference TRBV7-3 and TRBJ2-1): GAGVSQTPSNKVTEKGKYVELRCDPISGHTALYWYRQSLGQGPEFLIYFQGTGAADDSGLPNDRFFAVRPEGSVSTLKIQRTERGDSAVYLCASSTGTVYNEQFFGPGTRLTVL.

V is TRBV7-9 and J is TRBJ2-2; 7 nucleotides line up with TRBD1. Germline V gives CDR1 SEHNR, CDR2 FQNEAQ (reference sequence). CDR3 length equals 14 residues. Trimming at V came to 2 bases and at J to 6 bases, leaving 3 bases not matched to a gene. The CDR3 loop is CASSLRQGSGELFF. CDR3 sequence (DNA): TGTGCCAGCAGCTTAAGACAGGGATCCGGGGAGCTGTTTTTT.

The chain employs TRBV29-1 and TRBJ2-4; maybe TRBD2 (6 bases). This CDR3 has 19 residues. Germline assignment: CDR1 SQVTM and CDR2 ANQGSEA. Between the trimmed V and J ends, which lost 4 bases and 0 bases, there was a span of 25 bases. The CDR3 sequence is CSVVILGDLGKGAKNIQYF. For the CDR3, the DNA is TGCAGCGTTGTAATTCTGGGGGACTTGGGGAAAGGAGCCAAAAACATTCAGTACTTC.

The gene calls are TRBV2 and TRBJ1-1, with D maybe TRBD1 (6 bases). Germline lookup yields CDR1 SNHLY and CDR2 FYNNEI. The CDR3 is made up of 14 amino acids. The V gene lost 7 bases and the J gene lost 4 bases, with 16 bases spanning the gap. DNA of the CDR3: TGTGCCAGCAAGATACAGGGAGAGGGCACTGAAGCTTTCTTT. Its protein product is CASKIQGEGTEAFF. The whole variable domain, remainder taken from reference TRBV2 and TRBJ1-1, is EPEVTQTPSHQVTQMGQEVILRCVPISNHLYFYWYRQILGQKVEFLVSFYNNEISEKSEIFDDQFSVERPDGSNFTLKIRSTKLEDSAMYFCASKIQGEGTEAFFGQGTRLTVV.